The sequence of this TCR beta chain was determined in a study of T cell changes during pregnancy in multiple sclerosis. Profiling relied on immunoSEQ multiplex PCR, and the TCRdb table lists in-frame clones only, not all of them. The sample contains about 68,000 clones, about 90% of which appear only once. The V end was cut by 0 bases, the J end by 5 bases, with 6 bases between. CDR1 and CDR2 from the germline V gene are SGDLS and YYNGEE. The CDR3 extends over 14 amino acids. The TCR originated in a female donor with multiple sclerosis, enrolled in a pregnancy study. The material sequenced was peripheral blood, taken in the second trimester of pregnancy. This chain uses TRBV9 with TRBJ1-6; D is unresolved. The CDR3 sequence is CASSVDTDNSPLHF. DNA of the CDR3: TGTGCCAGCAGCGTAGATACTGATAATTCACCCCTCCACTTT.